This T cell receptor (beta chain) was documented in a study of blood T cell repertoires in COVID-19. Data came from immunoSEQ multiplex PCR; TCRdb stores just in-frame clones and leaves some out. The repertoire has more than 150,000 clones, roughly 82% of them found once; the top ten carry roughly 5%. Sequencing was carried out using peripheral blood. This TCR was recovered from a woman aged 30 to 39 with acute or convalescent COVID-19.

The CDR3 reads CASSVSQGEQYF. The CDR3 region has the DNA TGTGCCAGCAGCGTAAGTCAGGGCGAGCAGTACTTC. The V gene is TRBV9, the J gene TRBJ2-7; maybe TRBD1 (5 bases). Trimming cost V 1 base and J 6 bases, with 8 bases left between them. The CDR3 runs 12 residues. Germline V gives CDR1 SGDLS, CDR2 YYNGEE.